These 4 T cell receptor beta chains were all obtained from the same sample, sequenced in a study of chemoradiotherapy in HPV16-positive cancers. Profiled with immunoSEQ multiplex PCR; TCRdb holds only in-frame clones, not every one. This table has roughly 4,700 clones, about nine tenths appearing once. Sequenced here: tumor tissue, sampled from a patient who underwent chemoradiotherapy. The receptors come from a human donor with HPV-associated anogenital cancer.

This clone occurred once. The genes are TRBV2 and TRBJ2-3; D not certain. From germline, CDR1 is SNHLY and CDR2 FYNNEI. V was pared by 8 bases and J by 4 bases, with 16 bases between. The CDR3 contains 14 residues. CDR3 sequence reads: CASLFGISSDTQYF. CDR3 sequence (DNA): TGTGCCAGCCTGTTTGGGATTAGCTCAGATACGCAGTATTTT. Variable domain in full (rest from reference TRBV2 and TRBJ2-3): EPEVTQTPSHQVTQMGQEVILRCVPISNHLYFYWYRQILGQKVEFLVSFYNNEISEKSEIFDDQFSVERPDGSNFTLKIRSTKLEDSAMYFCASLFGISSDTQYFGPGTRLTVL.

This sequence joins TRBV7-2 and TRBJ2-5; either TRBD1 or TRBD2 may fit D (5 bases each). The V end lost 1 base, the J end lost 5 bases, and 14 bases lay between the germline ends. Germline lookup yields CDR1 SGHTA and CDR2 FQGNSA. CDR3 length equals 15 residues. Here the CDR3 DNA reads TGTGCCAGCAGCTTAGAGACCCGGGGCCGGGAGACCCAGTACTTC. Its translation is CASSLETRGRETQYF.

This rearrangement joins TRBV11-2 to TRBJ1-4; no reliable D call. Germline values: CDR1 SGHAT, CDR2 FQNNGV. Between the trimmed V and J ends, which lost 3 bases and 4 bases, there was a span of 9 bases. The CDR3 has 14 residues. For the CDR3, the DNA is TGTGCCAGCAGCTTCCACGCCCGTAATGAAAAACTGTTTTTT. Its translation: CASSFHARNEKLFF.

The chain couples TRBV2 to TRBJ2-5; 12 positions agree with TRBD2. With 8 bases clipped from V and 4 bases from J, the junction kept 23 bases outside the gene matches. This CDR3 has 20 residues. Looked up from germline, CDR1 is SNHLY and CDR2 is FYNNEI. The DNA of the CDR3 is TGTGCCAGCGTCGTTCTAGCGGGTTTGGGGACTAGCGGGTTTGGAGAGACCCAGTACTTC. Amino acid sequence: CASVVLAGLGTSGFGETQYF.